This T cell receptor (beta chain) was sequenced during a study of T cell changes during pregnancy in multiple sclerosis. This CDR3 is built from 15 residues. Trimming pared 6 bases from V and 4 bases from J, leaving 19 bases between. Per the germline V gene, CDR1 is LNHDA and CDR2 is SQIVND (reference sequence). Assay: immunoSEQ multiplex PCR; the TCRdb copy retains only in-frame clones and omits some. The data contain 40,000 to 55,000 clones, around 90% of them singletons. This clone has only one observation. The sample consisted of peripheral blood, taken in the first trimester of pregnancy. V and J are TRBV19 and TRBJ2-7; D might be TRBD2 (5 bases). The TCR sequence derives from a female donor in good health, enrolled as a control in a pregnancy study. This chain's CDR3 is CASSLGDTGLYEQYF. The DNA for the CDR3 is TGTGCCAGTAGCCTCGGGGATACTGGATTGTACGAGCAGTACTTC.